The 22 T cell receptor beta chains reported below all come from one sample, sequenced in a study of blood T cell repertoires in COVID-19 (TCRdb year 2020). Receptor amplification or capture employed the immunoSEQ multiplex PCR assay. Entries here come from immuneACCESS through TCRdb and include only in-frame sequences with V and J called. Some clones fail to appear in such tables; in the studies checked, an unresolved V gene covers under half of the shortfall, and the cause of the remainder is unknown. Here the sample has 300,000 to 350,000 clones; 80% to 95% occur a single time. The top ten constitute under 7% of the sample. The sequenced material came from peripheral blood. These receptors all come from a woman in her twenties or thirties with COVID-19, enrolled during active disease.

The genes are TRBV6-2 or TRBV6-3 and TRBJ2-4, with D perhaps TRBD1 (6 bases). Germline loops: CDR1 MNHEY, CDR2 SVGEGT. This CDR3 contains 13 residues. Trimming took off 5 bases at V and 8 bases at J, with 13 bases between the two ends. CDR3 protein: CASSPTGSYIQYF. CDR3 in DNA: TGTGCCAGCAGTCCGACAGGTTCTTACATTCAGTACTTC.

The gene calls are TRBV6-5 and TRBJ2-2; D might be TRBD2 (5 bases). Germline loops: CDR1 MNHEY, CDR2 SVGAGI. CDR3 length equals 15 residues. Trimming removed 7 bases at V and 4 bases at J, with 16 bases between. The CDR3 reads CASTLTRSGTGELFF. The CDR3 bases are TGTGCCAGCACCTTAACTAGGAGTGGCACCGGGGAGCTGTTTTTT.

The CDR3 DNA reads TGTGCCACCAGATCTCAGCGGAACTATTCACCCCTCCACTTT. This encodes CATRSQRNYSPLHF. V gene TRBV19 combines with J gene TRBJ1-6; D not resolved. This CDR3 comprises 14 residues. The V and J ends lost 10 bases and 8 bases respectively, with 18 bases between them. Germline-derived CDR1 and CDR2 are LNHDA and SQIVND (reference sequence).

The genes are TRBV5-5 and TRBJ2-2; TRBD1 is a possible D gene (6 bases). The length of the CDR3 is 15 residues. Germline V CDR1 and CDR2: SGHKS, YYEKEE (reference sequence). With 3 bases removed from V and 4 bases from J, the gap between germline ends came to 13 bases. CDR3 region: CASSYGTTLTGELFF. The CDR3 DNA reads TGTGCCAGCAGCTACGGGACAACGCTCACCGGGGAGCTGTTTTTT.

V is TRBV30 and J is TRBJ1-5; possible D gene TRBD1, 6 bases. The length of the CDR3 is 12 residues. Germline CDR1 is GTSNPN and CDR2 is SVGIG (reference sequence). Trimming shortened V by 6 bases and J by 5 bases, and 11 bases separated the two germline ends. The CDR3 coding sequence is TGTGCCTGCCAGGGGAATGATCAGCCCCAGCATTTT. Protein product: CACQGNDQPQHF.

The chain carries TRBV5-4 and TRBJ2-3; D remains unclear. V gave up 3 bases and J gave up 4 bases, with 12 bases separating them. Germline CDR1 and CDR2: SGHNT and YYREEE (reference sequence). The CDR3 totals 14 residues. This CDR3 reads CASSSSRRADTQYF. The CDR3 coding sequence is TGTGCCAGCAGCTCTAGTAGGAGAGCAGATACGCAGTATTTT.

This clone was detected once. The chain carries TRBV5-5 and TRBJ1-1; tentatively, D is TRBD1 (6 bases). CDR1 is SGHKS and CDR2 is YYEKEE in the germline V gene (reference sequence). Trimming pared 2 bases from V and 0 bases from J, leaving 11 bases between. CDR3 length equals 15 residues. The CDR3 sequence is CASSFSRGLNTEAFF. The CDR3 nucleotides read TGTGCCAGCAGCTTTAGCAGGGGCCTGAACACTGAAGCTTTCTTT.

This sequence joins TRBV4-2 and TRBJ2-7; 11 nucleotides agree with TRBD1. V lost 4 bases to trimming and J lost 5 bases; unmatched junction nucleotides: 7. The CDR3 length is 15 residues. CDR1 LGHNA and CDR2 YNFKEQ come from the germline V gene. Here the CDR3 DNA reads TGTGCCAGCAGCCCACGGGACAGGGGGGTCCACGAGCAGTACTTC. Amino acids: CASSPRDRGVHEQYF.

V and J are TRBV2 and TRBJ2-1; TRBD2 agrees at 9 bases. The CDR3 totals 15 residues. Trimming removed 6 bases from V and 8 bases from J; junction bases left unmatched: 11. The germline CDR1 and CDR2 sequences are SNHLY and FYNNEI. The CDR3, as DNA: TGTGCCAGCAGGAAGTTAGGCGGGAGGGGGGATGAGCAGTTCTTC. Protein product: CASRKLGGRGDEQFF.

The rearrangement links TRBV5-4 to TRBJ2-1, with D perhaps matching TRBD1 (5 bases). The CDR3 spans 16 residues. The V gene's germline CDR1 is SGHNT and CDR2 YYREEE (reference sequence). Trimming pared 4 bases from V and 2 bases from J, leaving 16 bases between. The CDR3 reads CASSTSQGQAYNEQFF. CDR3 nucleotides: TGTGCCAGCAGCACCTCTCAAGGACAAGCCTACAATGAGCAGTTCTTC.

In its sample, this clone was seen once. CDR3 coding DNA: TGTGCCAGCAGCTTATGGAGTTGGCGCTCCAATGAGCAGTTCTTC. Protein sequence: CASSLWSWRSNEQFF. This sequence joins TRBV5-4 and TRBJ2-1; D gene ambiguous. CDR1 is SGHNT, CDR2 YYREEE, per germline (reference sequence). The CDR3 spans 15 residues. V was pared by 2 bases and J by 6 bases, with 15 bases between.

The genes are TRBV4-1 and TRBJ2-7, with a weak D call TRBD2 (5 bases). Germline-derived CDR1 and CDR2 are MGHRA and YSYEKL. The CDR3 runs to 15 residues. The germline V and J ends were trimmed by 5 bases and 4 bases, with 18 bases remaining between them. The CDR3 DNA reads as TGCGCCAGCAGCTCGGCTCCGGGAAGTGGGTACGAGCAGTACTTC. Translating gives CASSSAPGSGYEQYF.

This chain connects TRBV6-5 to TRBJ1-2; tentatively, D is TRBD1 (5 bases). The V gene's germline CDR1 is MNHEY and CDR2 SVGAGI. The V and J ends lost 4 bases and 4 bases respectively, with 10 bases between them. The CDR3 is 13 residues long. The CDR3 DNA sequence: TGTGCCAGCAGTTCGGGGGGGTTCTATGGCTACACCTTC. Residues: CASSSGGFYGYTF.

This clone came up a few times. CDR3 region: CATSEPTLDQPQHF. The CDR3 DNA is TGTGCCACCAGTGAGCCGACACTGGATCAGCCCCAGCATTTT. The V and J genes are TRBV24-1 and TRBJ1-5; no reliable D call. This CDR3 region has 14 residues. V was shortened by 4 bases and J by 5 bases, with 11 bases between the two germline ends. CDR1 is KGHDR and CDR2 is SFDVKD in the germline V gene.

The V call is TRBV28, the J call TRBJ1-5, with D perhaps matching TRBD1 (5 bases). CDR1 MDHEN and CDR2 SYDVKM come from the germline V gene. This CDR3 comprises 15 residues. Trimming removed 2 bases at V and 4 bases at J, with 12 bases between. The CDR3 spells CASSLLGGVNQPQHF. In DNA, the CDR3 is TGTGCCAGCAGTTTACTGGGGGGAGTAAATCAGCCCCAGCATTTT.

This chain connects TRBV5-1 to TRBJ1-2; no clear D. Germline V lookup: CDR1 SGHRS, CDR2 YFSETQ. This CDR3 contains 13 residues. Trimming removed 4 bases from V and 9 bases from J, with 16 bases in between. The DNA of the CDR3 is TGCGCCAGCAGCCCTCACCCCGGGGAGAGCTACACCTTC. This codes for CASSPHPGESYTF.

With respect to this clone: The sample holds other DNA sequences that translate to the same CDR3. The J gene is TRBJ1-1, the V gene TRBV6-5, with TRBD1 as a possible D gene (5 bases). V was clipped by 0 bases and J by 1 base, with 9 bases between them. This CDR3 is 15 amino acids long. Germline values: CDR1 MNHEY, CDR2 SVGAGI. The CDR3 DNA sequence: TGTGCCAGCAGTTACTCGAGACAGAGGAACACTGAAGCTTTCTTT. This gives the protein CASSYSRQRNTEAFF.

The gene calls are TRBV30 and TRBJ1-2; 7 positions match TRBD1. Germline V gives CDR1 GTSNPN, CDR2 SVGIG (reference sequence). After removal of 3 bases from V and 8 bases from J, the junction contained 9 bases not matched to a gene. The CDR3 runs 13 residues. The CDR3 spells CAWRGDRGWGYTF. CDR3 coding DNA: TGTGCCTGGAGGGGGGACAGAGGATGGGGCTACACCTTC.

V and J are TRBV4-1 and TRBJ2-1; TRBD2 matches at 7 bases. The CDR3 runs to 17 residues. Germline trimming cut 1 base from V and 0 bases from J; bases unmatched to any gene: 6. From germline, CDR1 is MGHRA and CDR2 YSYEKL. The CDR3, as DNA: TGCGCCAGCAGCCAAGCCTTGCTAGCGGACTCCTACAATGAGCAGTTCTTC. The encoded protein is CASSQALLADSYNEQFF.

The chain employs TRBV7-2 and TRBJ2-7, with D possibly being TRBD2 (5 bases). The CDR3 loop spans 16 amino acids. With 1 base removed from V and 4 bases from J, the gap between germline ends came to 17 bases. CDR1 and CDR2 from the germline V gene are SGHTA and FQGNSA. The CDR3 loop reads CASSLDRASRGYEQYF. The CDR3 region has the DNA TGTGCCAGCAGCTTAGACCGGGCCTCCCGAGGGTACGAGCAGTACTTC. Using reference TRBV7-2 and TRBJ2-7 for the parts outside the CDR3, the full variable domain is GAGVSQSPSNKVTEKGKDVELRCDPISGHTALYWYRQSLGQGLEFLIYFQGNSAPDKSGLPSDRFSAERTGGSVSTLTIQRTQQEDSAVYLCASSLDRASRGYEQYFGPGTRLTVT.

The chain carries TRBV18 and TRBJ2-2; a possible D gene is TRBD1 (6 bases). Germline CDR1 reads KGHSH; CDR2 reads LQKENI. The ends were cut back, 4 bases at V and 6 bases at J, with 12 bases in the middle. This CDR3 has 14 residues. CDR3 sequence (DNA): TGTGCCAGCTCACAGGACAGAAACGCCGGGGAGCTGTTTTTT. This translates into CASSQDRNAGELFF.

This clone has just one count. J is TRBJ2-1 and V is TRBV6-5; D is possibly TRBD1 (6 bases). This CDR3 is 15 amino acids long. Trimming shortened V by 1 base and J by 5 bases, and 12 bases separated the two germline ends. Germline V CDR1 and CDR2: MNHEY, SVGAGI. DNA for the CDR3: TGTGCCAGCAGTTACTATTACAGGGACCACAATGAGCAGTTCTTC. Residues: CASSYYYRDHNEQFF.